This passage covers 27 T cell receptor beta chains from one sample sequenced in a study of cytomegalovirus exposure and HLA in healthy donors. PCR primers comprised 60 Vbeta and 13 Jbeta primers. The data were produced by immunoSEQ multiplex PCR, yet TCRdb's version contains in-frame clones alone and is incomplete. The sample lists roughly 130,000 clones, about 85% occurring once. Material: PBMCs. The receptors come from a boy younger than 18 in good health and CMV-seronegative.

This clone has only a few counts. The J gene is TRBJ1-1, the V gene TRBV6-6; D perhaps matches TRBD1 (5 bases). With 6 bases removed from V and 4 bases from J, the gap between germline ends came to 15 bases. The germline V gene encodes CDR1 MNHNY and CDR2 SVGAGI (reference sequence). The CDR3 totals 14 residues. CDR3 amino acids: CASRNLGGGTEAFF. CDR3 in DNA: TGTGCCAGCAGGAACCTCGGGGGGGGCACTGAAGCTTTCTTT.

The V and J genes are TRBV29-1 and TRBJ2-5, with a weak D call TRBD1 (5 bases). V was pared by 4 bases and J by 3 bases, with 12 bases between. There are 13 residues in the CDR3. Per the germline V gene, CDR1 is SQVTM and CDR2 is ANQGSEA. The CDR3: CSVGSGNEETQYF. Written as DNA, the CDR3 is TGCAGCGTTGGGTCAGGGAATGAAGAGACCCAGTACTTC.

The V call is TRBV4-3, the J call TRBJ2-7; 10 nucleotides line up with TRBD1. The CDR3 runs to 17 residues. Trimming took 1 base from V and 4 from J; bases not matched to a gene: 10. Germline CDR1 is LGHNA and CDR2 is YSLEER. CDR3 loop: CASSQGLRDRGTYEQYF. The CDR3 DNA reads as TGCGCCAGCAGCCAAGGCTTGCGGGACAGGGGTACATACGAGCAGTACTTC.

The rearrangement joins TRBV6-5 to TRBJ1-2, with 8 bases matching TRBD1. The V segment lost 0 bases and the J segment 5 bases; nucleotides outside the gene matches: 2. Germline CDR1 is MNHEY and CDR2 is SVGAGI. The CDR3 is 14 residues long. The CDR3 loop reads CASSYSYRGYGYTF. The CDR3 bases are TGTGCCAGCAGTTACTCTTACAGGGGGTATGGCTACACCTTC.

V gene TRBV27 combines with J gene TRBJ1-2, with D maybe TRBD1 (6 bases). The germline V and J ends were trimmed by 0 bases and 5 bases, with 13 bases remaining between them. The CDR3 has 15 residues. Germline V lookup: CDR1 MNHEY, CDR2 SMNVEV (reference sequence). The CDR3 protein is CASSLSGGGVYGYTF. In DNA form, the CDR3 reads TGTGCCAGCAGTTTATCTGGGGGCGGAGTTTATGGCTACACCTTC.

This sequence joins TRBV19 and TRBJ2-7; D call uncertain. The germline V and J ends were trimmed by 3 bases and 3 bases, with 12 bases remaining between them. Germline V lookup: CDR1 LNHDA, CDR2 SQIVND (reference sequence). The CDR3 extends over 14 amino acids. Written as DNA, the CDR3 is TGTGCCAGTAGTATCAACACAAACCTCTACGAGCAGTACTTC. As protein: CASSINTNLYEQYF.

The V call is TRBV5-4, the J call TRBJ2-7, with 9 nucleotides matching TRBD1. This CDR3 has 14 residues. After removal of 5 bases from V and 6 bases from J, the junction contained 9 bases not matched to a gene. Germline assignment: CDR1 SGHNT and CDR2 YYREEE (reference sequence). The CDR3 protein is CASSHRDREAEQYF. In DNA, the CDR3 is TGTGCCAGCAGTCACCGGGACAGGGAGGCCGAGCAGTACTTC. Full variable domain (rest looked up from reference TRBV5-4 and TRBJ2-7): ETGVTQSPTHLIKTRGQQVTLRCSSQSGHNTVSWYQQALGQGPQFIFQYYREEENGRGNFPPRFSGLQFPNYSSELNVNALELDDSALYLCASSHRDREAEQYFGPGTRLTVT.

The V call is TRBV27, the J call TRBJ1-2; 10 bases match TRBD1. Germline values: CDR1 MNHEY, CDR2 SMNVEV (reference sequence). This CDR3 comprises 15 residues. J was trimmed by 3 bases and V by 5 bases; bases with no gene match: 6. The CDR3 DNA follows: TGTGCCAGCAGTATGAGACAGGGGGCAGACTATGGCTACACCTTC. Translating it yields CASSMRQGADYGYTF.

The chain has TRBV7-2 and TRBJ2-1, with D maybe TRBD2 (6 bases). V lost 5 bases and J 2 bases, leaving 19 bases between the germline ends. Germline V lookup: CDR1 SGHTA, CDR2 FQGNSA. The CDR3 is 17 residues long. For the CDR3, the DNA is TGTGCCAGCAGCCCGGGCGGGGAAACCGAAGCCTACAATGAGCAGTTCTTC. Amino acids: CASSPGGETEAYNEQFF.

The chain carries TRBV18 and TRBJ2-3; D is ambiguous. The CDR3 extends over 15 amino acids. CDR1 is KGHSH and CDR2 is LQKENI in the germline V gene. Trimming cost V 0 bases and J 8 bases, with 15 bases left between them. As DNA, the CDR3 is TGTGCCAGCTCACCACCGGCCGAGGATCTTGGTACGCAGTATTTT. This codes for CASSPPAEDLGTQYF.

The chain has TRBV7-9 and TRBJ2-5, with D possibly being TRBD1 (6 bases). The germline V gene has CDR1 SEHNR and CDR2 FQNEAQ (reference sequence). Between the trimmed V and J ends, which lost 5 bases and 1 base, there was a span of 11 bases. The CDR3 has 14 amino acids. The CDR3 loop reads CASSADRSQETQYF. CDR3 nucleotide sequence: TGTGCCAGCAGCGCCGACAGGAGCCAAGAGACCCAGTACTTC.

The DNA of the CDR3 is TGCAGTGCTATAACAGGGAATACGCAGTATTTT. Its translation: CSAITGNTQYF. The chain recombines TRBV20-1 with TRBJ2-3; possible D gene TRBD1, 6 bases. The CDR3 covers 11 residues. V was trimmed by 4 bases and J by 7 bases, leaving 9 bases between them. CDR1 and CDR2 from the germline V gene are DFQATT and SNEGSKA (reference sequence).

The V gene is TRBV7-9, the J gene TRBJ2-7, with D perhaps TRBD2 (7 bases). CDR1 and CDR2 (germline): SEHNR, FQNEAQ (reference sequence). The CDR3 sequence is 18 residues long. Trimming stripped 3 bases from V and 6 bases from J, with 27 bases between. The CDR3 DNA follows: TGTGCCAGCAGCTTGCTGCGGGGGCTAAACCAAGAGGGTCGCGAGCAGTACTTC. Protein sequence: CASSLLRGLNQEGREQYF.

The gene calls are TRBV10-3 and TRBJ2-2, with 11 bases aligning to TRBD2. Germline V lookup: CDR1 ENHRY, CDR2 SYGVKD. J gave up 0 bases and V 2 bases, and 5 bases lay outside the gene matches. The CDR3 has 18 amino acids. The CDR3 DNA follows: TGTGCCATCAGTGAGACCGGACTAGCGGGTTCGAACACCGGGGAGCTGTTTTTT. This sequence encodes CAISETGLAGSNTGELFF.

The rearrangement uses TRBV2 and TRBJ2-2; 7 bases line up with TRBD1. Unmatched junction bases numbered 5, after V lost 6 bases and J lost 1 base. CDR1 SNHLY and CDR2 FYNNEI come from the germline V gene. The CDR3 contains 15 residues. CDR3 sequence: CASRDRQGNTGELFF. The CDR3 DNA sequence: TGTGCCAGCAGGGACAGACAGGGGAACACCGGGGAGCTGTTTTTT.

The rearrangement joins TRBV7-2 to TRBJ2-1; tentative D call: TRBD2 (5 bases). This CDR3 is 12 amino acids long. Trimming took off 1 base at V and 13 bases at J, with 11 bases between the two ends. Germline loops: CDR1 SGHTA, CDR2 FQGNSA. The chain's CDR3 is CASSLVGERQFF. In nucleotides, the CDR3 is TGTGCCAGCAGCTTAGTCGGGGAACGACAGTTCTTC.

J is TRBJ2-3 and V is TRBV4-1; 11 bases are shared with TRBD2. The CDR3 has 18 amino acids. The V gene end was trimmed by 4 bases and the J gene end by 2 bases; junction bases not matched to a gene: 11. Germline CDR1 and CDR2: MGHRA and YSYEKL. CDR3 DNA: TGCGCCAGCAGCCTGCGCAACTCACTAGCGGGAGCCACAGATACGCAGTATTTT. This translates into CASSLRNSLAGATDTQYF.

This clone was counted once. The chain carries TRBV5-1 and TRBJ2-3, with D uncertain. The CDR3 loop spans 12 amino acids. Deletions cut 4 bases from V and 3 bases from J, with 6 bases between. Germline V CDR1 and CDR2: SGHRS, YFSETQ. CDR3 amino acids: CASSPQTDTQYF. The DNA for the CDR3 is TGCGCCAGCAGCCCTCAGACAGATACGCAGTATTTT. The entire variable domain, with the rest obtained from reference TRBV5-1 and TRBJ2-3, is as follows: KAGVTQTPRYLIKTRGQQVTLSCSPISGHRSVSWYQQTPGQGLQFLFEYFSETQRNKGNFPGRFSGRQFSNSRSEMNVSTLELGDSALYLCASSPQTDTQYFGPGTRLTVL.

This clone was detected a few times. This sequence joins TRBV19 and TRBJ2-2, with unresolved D. CDR1 is LNHDA, CDR2 SQIVND, per germline (reference sequence). This CDR3 spans 13 amino acids. V lost 6 bases, J lost 1 base, and 6 bases lay in between. The CDR3 protein is CASSKRNTGELFF. In DNA, the CDR3 is TGTGCCAGTAGCAAGAGGAACACCGGGGAGCTGTTTTTT.

The V gene is TRBV4-2, the J gene TRBJ2-2, with TRBD2 as a possible D gene (5 bases). The ends were cut back, 1 base at V and 4 bases at J, with 13 bases in the middle. The CDR3 loop spans 16 amino acids. Germline CDR1 LGHNA, CDR2 YNFKEQ. CDR3 bases: TGTGCCAGCAGCCAAGCCGGCGGTGCGGGCACCGGGGAGCTGTTTTTT. Amino acids: CASSQAGGAGTGELFF.

The chain employs TRBV6-6 and TRBJ1-3, with a tentative D call TRBD1 (5 bases). Deletions cut 7 bases from V and 4 bases from J, with 11 bases between. CDR1 MNHNY and CDR2 SVGAGI come from the germline V gene (reference sequence). The CDR3 is 13 residues long. The CDR3 coding sequence is TGTGCCAGCATGGGAGGGGTCGGAAACACCATATATTTT. It yields the protein CASMGGVGNTIYF.

The chain combines TRBV29-1 with TRBJ2-5; 10 nucleotides agree with TRBD2. The CDR3 is 18 residues long. Germline CDR1 is SQVTM and CDR2 is ANQGSEA. The J segment lost 2 bases and the V segment lost 5 bases, leaving 17 bases of the junction unmatched. As DNA, the CDR3 is TGCAGCGTTATCCTAATCCTTTTGATAGCGGGAGGTCAAGAGACCCAGTACTTC. As protein: CSVILILLIAGGQETQYF.

V gene TRBV6-5 combines with J gene TRBJ2-7; 8 nucleotides align to TRBD2. Germline CDR1 reads MNHEY; CDR2 reads SVGAGI. J lost 4 bases, V lost 6 bases, and 11 bases had no gene match. The CDR3 is 15 residues long. As DNA, the CDR3 is TGTGCCAGCAGCAATTCAGCGGGAGCTTGGTACGAGCAGTACTTC. Translating it yields CASSNSAGAWYEQYF.

This sequence joins TRBV11-2 and TRBJ2-6; D is perhaps TRBD2 (6 bases). Trimming took 4 bases from V and 2 from J, leaving 12 bases between them. The CDR3 runs 16 residues. Germline V gene sequence: CDR1 SGHAT, CDR2 FQNNGV. Here the CDR3 DNA reads TGTGCCAGCAGCTACCTCGGGGGAGCTGGGGCCAACGTCCTGACTTTC. This codes for CASSYLGGAGANVLTF.

This clone has only one observation. The chain carries TRBV5-1 and TRBJ2-5; the D gene is possibly TRBD2 (7 bases). V lost 4 bases to trimming and J lost 7 bases, with 20 bases between them. From germline, CDR1 is SGHRS and CDR2 YFSETQ. This CDR3 contains 15 residues. CDR3 nucleotide sequence: TGCGCCAGCAGCCCAGAAATGGGGGGGCCGGCGACCCAGTACTTC. Its protein is CASSPEMGGPATQYF.

This chain uses TRBV20-1 with TRBJ1-1; D is ambiguous. The V end lost 6 bases, the J end lost 4 bases, and 9 bases lay between the germline ends. Per the germline V gene, CDR1 is DFQATT and CDR2 is SNEGSKA (reference sequence). This CDR3 has 11 residues. CDR3 in DNA: TGCAGTGCACTCAAATCCACTGAAGCTTTCTTT. This gives the protein CSALKSTEAFF.

This clone was observed a handful of times. In DNA form, the CDR3 reads TGTGCCAGCAGCCAGGGACAGGGAGCCTATGGCTACACCTTC. Protein sequence: CASSQGQGAYGYTF. The chain uses TRBV4-2 and TRBJ1-2; 9 bases map to TRBD1. V trimming: 3 bases; J trimming: 4 bases; junction bases outside the gene matches: 3. The CDR3 totals 14 residues. Germline V gives CDR1 LGHNA, CDR2 YNFKEQ.